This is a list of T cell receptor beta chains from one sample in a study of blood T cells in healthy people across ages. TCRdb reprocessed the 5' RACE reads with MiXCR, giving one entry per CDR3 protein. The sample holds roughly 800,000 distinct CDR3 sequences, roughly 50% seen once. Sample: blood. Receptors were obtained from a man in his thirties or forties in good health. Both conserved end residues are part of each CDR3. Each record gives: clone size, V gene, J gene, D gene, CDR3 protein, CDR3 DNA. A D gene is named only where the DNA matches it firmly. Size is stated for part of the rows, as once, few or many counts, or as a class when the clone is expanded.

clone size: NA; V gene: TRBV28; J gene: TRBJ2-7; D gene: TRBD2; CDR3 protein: CASSRLAAYEQYF; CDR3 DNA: TGTGCCAGCAGCCGACTAGCCGCGTACGAGCAGTACTTC
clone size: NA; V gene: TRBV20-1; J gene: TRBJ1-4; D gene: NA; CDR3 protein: CSAPGRTKEKLFF; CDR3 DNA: TGCAGTGCTCCAGGACGGACGAAAGAAAAACTGTTTTTT
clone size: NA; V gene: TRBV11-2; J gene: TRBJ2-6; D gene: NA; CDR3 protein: CASSSIGRGVYGANVLTF; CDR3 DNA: TGTGCCAGCAGCTCTATCGGCAGGGGCGTTTATGGGGCCAACGTCCTGACTTTC
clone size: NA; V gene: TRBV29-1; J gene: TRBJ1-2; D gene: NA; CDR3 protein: CSVEVQGRYGYTF; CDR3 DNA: TGCAGCGTTGAAGTTCAGGGCCGGTACGGCTACACCTTC
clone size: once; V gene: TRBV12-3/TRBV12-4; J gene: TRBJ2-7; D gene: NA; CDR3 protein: CASNWENHEQYF; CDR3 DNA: TGTGCCAGCAACTGGGAAAATCATGAGCAGTACTTC
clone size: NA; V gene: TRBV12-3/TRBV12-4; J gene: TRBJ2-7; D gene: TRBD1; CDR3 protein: CASSRGQGRSYEQYF; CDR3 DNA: TGTGCCAGCAGTCGAGGACAGGGAAGATCGTACGAGCAGTACTTC
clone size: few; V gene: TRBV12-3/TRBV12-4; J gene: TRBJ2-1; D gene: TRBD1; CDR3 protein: CASSFGEGQGGNEQFF; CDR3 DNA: TGTGCCAGCAGTTTTGGGGAAGGACAGGGGGGGAATGAGCAGTTCTTC
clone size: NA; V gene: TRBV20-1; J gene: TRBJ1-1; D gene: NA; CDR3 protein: CSTRAANRDTEAFF; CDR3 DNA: TGCAGTACTAGGGCGGCCAACAGGGACACTGAAGCTTTCTTT
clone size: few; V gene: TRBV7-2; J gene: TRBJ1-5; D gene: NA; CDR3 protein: CASSLARGSAPQHF; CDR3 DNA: TGTGCCAGCAGCTTAGCGCGGGGGTCTGCGCCCCAGCATTTT
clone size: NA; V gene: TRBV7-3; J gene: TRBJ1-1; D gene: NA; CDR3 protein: CASSATRNTEAFF; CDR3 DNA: TGTGCCAGCAGCGCTACACGGAACACTGAAGCTTTCTTT
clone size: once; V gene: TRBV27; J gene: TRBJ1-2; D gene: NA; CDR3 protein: CASALGGPTYGYTF; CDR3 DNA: TGTGCCAGCGCCCTGGGGGGCCCCACCTATGGCTACACCTTC
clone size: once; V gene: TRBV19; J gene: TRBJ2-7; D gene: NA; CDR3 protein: CASRSGSAYEQYF; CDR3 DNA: TGTGCCAGTAGGTCAGGGTCGGCCTACGAGCAGTACTTC
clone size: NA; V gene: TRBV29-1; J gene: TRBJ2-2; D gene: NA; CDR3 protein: CSVGGGGTGELFF; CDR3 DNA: TGCAGCGTTGGAGGGGGAGGCACCGGGGAGCTGTTTTTT
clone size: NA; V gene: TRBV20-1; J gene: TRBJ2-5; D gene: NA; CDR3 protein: CSATNRVQETQYF; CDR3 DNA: TGCAGTGCTACCAACAGGGTCCAAGAGACCCAGTACTTC
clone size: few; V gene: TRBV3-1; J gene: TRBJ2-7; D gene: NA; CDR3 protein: CASSHESGDFYEQYF; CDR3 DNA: TGTGCCAGCAGCCACGAGTCAGGGGATTTCTACGAGCAGTACTTC
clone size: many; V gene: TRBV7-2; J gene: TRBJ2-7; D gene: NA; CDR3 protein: CASSKAGQSYEQYF; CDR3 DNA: TGTGCCAGCAGCAAAGCGGGACAGTCCTACGAGCAGTACTTC
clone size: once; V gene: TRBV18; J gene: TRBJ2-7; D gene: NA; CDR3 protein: CASSPTPESSYEQYF; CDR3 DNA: TGTGCCAGCTCACCAACACCTGAGAGTTCCTACGAGCAGTACTTC
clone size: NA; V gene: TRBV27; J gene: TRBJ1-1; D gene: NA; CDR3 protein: CASSLGARSTEAFF; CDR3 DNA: TGTGCCAGCAGTTTAGGGGCGCGGTCAACTGAAGCTTTCTTT
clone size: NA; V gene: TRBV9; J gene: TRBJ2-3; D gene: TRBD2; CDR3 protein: CASSAWGTTFTDTQYF; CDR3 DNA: TGTGCCAGCAGCGCCTGGGGGACTACGTTCACAGATACGCAGTATTTT
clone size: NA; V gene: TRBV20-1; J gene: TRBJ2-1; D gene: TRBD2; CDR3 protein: CSARDRGSGRANYNEQFF; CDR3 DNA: TGCAGTGCTAGAGATCGAGGTAGCGGGAGGGCCAACTACAATGAGCAGTTCTTC
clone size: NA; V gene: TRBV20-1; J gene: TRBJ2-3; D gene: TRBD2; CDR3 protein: CSASVLAGLYTDTQYF; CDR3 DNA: TGCAGTGCTAGCGTGCTAGCGGGGTTATACACAGATACGCAGTATTTT
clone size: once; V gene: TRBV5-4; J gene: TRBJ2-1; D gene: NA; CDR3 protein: CASSLSPNNEQFF; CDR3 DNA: TGTGCCAGCAGCTTATCACCGAACAATGAGCAGTTCTTC
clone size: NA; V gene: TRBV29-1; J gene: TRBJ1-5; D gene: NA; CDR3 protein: CSVVPDDSNQPQHF; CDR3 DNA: TGCAGCGTTGTTCCGGACGATAGCAATCAGCCCCAGCATTTT
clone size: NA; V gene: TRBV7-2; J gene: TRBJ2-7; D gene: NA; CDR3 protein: CAGSLSPSSQYEQYF; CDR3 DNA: TGTGCCGGCAGCTTGAGTCCTTCCTCTCAGTACGAGCAGTACTTC
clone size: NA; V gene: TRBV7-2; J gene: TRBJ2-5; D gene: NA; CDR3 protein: CASSLVRALFQETQYF; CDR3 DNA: TGTGCCAGCAGCTTAGTGCGAGCGCTCTTTCAAGAGACCCAGTACTTC
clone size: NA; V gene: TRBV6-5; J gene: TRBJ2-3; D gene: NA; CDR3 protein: CASSHLADNTDTQYF; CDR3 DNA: TGTGCCAGCAGTCATTTAGCGGACAACACAGATACGCAGTATTTT
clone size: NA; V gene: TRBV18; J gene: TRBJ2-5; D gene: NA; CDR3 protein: CASSQTPSQETQYF; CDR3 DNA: TGTGCCAGCTCACAGACACCATCCCAAGAGACCCAGTACTTC
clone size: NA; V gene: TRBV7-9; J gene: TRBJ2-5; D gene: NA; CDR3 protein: CASVWARGETQYF; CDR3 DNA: TGTGCCAGCGTTTGGGCGAGGGGAGAGACCCAGTACTTC
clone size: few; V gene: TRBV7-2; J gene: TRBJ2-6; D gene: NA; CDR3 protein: CASSFMSNVLTF; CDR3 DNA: TGTGCCAGCAGCTTTATGTCGAACGTCCTGACTTTC
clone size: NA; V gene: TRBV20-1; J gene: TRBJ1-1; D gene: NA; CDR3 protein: CSAREGGGGTEAFF; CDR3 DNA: TGCAGTGCTAGAGAGGGGGGAGGGGGCACTGAAGCTTTCTTT
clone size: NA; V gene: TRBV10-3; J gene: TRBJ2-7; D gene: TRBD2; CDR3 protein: CAISESGGVYEQYF; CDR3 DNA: TGTGCCATCAGTGAGTCGGGAGGGGTCTACGAGCAGTACTTC
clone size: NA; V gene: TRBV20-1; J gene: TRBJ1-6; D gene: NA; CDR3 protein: CSAFPPTAHSSYNSPLHF; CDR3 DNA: TGCAGTGCCTTCCCTCCGACAGCCCATAGCTCCTATAATTCACCCCTCCACTTT
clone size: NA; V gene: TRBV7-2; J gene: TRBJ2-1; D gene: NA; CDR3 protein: CASSPLGSGPSEQFF; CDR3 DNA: TGTGCCAGCAGCCCCCTGGGCAGCGGCCCTTCAGAGCAGTTCTTC
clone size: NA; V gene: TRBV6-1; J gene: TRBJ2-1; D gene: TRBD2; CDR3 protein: CASSPTSGGAGEQFF; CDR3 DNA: TGTGCCAGCAGTCCGACTAGCGGGGGGGCCGGTGAGCAGTTCTTC
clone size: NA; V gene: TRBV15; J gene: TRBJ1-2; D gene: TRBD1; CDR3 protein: CATSRVGTGRLYGYTF; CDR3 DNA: TGTGCCACCAGCAGAGTTGGGACAGGGCGTCTTTATGGCTACACCTTC
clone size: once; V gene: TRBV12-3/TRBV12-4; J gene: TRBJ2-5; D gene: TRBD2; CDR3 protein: CASSPEEAGLNEQYF; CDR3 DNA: TGTGCCAGCAGTCCCGAGGAAGCGGGGCTAAATGAGCAGTACTTC
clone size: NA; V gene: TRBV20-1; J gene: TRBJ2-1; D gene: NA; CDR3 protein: CSARVFSWGSYNEQFF; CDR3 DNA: TGCAGTGCTAGAGTCTTTAGCTGGGGCTCCTACAATGAGCAGTTCTTC
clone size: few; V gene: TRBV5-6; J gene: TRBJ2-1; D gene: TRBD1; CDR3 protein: CASSFPGQGANEQFF; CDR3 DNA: TGTGCCAGCAGCTTTCCGGGGCAGGGGGCAAATGAGCAGTTCTTC
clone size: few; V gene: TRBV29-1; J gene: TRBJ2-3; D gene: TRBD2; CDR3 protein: CSVGIAGNTDTQYF; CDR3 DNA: TGCAGCGTCGGGATAGCGGGGAACACAGATACGCAGTATTTT
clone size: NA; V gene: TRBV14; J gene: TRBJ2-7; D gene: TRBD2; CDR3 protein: CASSPRGGESYEQYF; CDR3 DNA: TGTGCCAGCAGCCCCCGGGGGGGTGAGTCCTACGAGCAGTACTTC
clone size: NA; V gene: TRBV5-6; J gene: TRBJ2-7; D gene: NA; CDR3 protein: CASSLFSDAYEQYF; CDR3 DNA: TGTGCCAGCAGCTTGTTCAGCGATGCATACGAGCAGTACTTC
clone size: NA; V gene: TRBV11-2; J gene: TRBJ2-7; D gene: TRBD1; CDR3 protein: CASSSGQGISYEQYF; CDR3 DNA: TGTGCCAGCAGCTCCGGACAGGGGATATCCTACGAGCAGTACTTC
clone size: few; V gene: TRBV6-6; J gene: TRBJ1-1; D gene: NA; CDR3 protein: CASSYGQLNTEAFF; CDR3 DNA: TGTGCCAGCAGTTACGGCCAGCTAAACACTGAAGCTTTCTTT
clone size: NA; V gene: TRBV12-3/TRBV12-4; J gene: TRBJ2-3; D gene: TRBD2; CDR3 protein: CASSLTSGMNTQYF; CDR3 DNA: TGTGCCAGCAGTTTGACTAGCGGGATGAATACGCAGTATTTT
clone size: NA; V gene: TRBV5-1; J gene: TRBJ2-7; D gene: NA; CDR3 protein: CASTDTGRDEQYF; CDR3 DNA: TGCGCCAGCACCGACACGGGGAGAGACGAGCAGTACTTC
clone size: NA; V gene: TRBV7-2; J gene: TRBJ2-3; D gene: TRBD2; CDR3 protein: CASNPGLAVDTQYF; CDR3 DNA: TGTGCCAGCAACCCGGGACTAGCGGTAGATACGCAGTATTTT
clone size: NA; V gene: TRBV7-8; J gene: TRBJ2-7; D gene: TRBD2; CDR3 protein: CASSLLLAGDEQYF; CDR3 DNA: TGTGCCAGCAGCTTACTGCTAGCGGGGGACGAGCAGTACTTC
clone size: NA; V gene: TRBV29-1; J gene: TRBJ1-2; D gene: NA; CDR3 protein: CSVRSGREDGYTF; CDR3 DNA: TGCAGCGTTCGTTCCGGCAGGGAGGATGGCTACACCTTC
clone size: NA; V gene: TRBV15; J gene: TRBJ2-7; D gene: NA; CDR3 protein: CATSRDGGACEQYF; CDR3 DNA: TGTGCCACCAGCAGAGACGGGGGAGCGTGCGAGCAGTACTTC
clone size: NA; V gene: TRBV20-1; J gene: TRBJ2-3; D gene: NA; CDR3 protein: CSARGQTGLDTQYF; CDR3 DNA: TGCAGTGCTAGAGGCCAGACTGGTCTCGACACGCAGTATTTT
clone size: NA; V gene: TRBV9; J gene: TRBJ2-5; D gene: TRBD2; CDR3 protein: CASSVVGGLASGEQYF; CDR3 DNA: TGTGCCAGCAGCGTAGTAGGGGGACTAGCTTCGGGTGAGCAGTACTTC
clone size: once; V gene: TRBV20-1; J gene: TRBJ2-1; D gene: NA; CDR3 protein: CSATTSGWGYQDEQFF; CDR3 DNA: TGCAGTGCTACGACCAGCGGGTGGGGATACCAGGATGAGCAGTTCTTC